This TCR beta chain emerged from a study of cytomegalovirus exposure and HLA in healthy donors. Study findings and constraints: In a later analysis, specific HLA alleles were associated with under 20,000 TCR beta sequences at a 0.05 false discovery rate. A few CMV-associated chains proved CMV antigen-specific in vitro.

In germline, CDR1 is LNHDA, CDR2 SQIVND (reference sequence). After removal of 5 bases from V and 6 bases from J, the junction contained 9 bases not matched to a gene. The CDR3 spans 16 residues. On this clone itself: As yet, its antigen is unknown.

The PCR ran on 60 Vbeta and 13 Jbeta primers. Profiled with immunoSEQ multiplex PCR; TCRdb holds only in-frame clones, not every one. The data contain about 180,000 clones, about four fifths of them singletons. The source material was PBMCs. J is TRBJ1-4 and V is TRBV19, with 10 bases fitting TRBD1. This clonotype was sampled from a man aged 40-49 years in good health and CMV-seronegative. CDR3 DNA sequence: TGTGCCAGTAGTCCGTTTCGACAGGGGGCAGATGAAAAACTGTTTTTT. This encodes CASSPFRQGADEKLFF.